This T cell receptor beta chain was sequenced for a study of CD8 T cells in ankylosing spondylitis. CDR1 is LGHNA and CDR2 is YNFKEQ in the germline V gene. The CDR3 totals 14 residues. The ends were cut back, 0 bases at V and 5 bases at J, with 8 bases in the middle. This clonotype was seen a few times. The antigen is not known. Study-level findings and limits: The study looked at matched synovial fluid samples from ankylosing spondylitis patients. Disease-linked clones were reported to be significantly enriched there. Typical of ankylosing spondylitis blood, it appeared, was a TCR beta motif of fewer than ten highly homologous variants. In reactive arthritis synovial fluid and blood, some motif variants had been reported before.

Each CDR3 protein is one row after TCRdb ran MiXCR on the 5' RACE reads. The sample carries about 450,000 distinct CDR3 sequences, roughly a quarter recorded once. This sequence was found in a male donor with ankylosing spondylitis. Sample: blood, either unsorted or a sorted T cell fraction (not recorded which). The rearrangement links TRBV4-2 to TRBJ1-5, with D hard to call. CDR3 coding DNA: TGTGCCAGCAGCCAAGATGGGAGTGATCAGCCCCAGCATTTT. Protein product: CASSQDGSDQPQHF.